This is a list of T cell receptor beta chains from one sample in a study of blood T cell repertoires in COVID-19. The table came from immunoSEQ multiplex PCR; TCRdb's copy has only in-frame clones and leaves some out. The sample lists more than 65,000 clones, 80% to 90% seen once, with roughly 9% in the top ten. The sequenced sample consisted of peripheral blood. Every receptor here comes from a man between 50 and 59 years old with acute or convalescent COVID-19. Each CDR3 is given with its conserved first and last residue. The order of the fields is clone size, V gene, D gene, J gene, CDR3 protein, CDR3 DNA. The D gene is left open where the match is weak. The size entry is marked missing in some rows and otherwise reads once, few, many or a size class.

clone_size: .; v_call: TRBV19; d_call: TRBD1; j_call: TRBJ1-1; cdr3_aa: CASSIGRGADEAFF; cdr3_nt: TGTGCCAGTAGTATCGGCAGGGGGGCGGATGAAGCTTTCTTT
clone_size: .; v_call: TRBV5-1; d_call: TRBD1; j_call: TRBJ1-1; cdr3_aa: CASSSPDREGGEAFF; cdr3_nt: TGCGCCAGCAGCTCGCCGGACAGGGAGGGTGGTGAAGCTTTCTTT
clone_size: once; v_call: TRBV5-1; d_call: .; j_call: TRBJ2-2; cdr3_aa: CASSLAPSPGELFF; cdr3_nt: TGCGCCAGCAGCTTGGCCCCTAGCCCCGGGGAGCTGTTTTTT
clone_size: .; v_call: TRBV5-1; d_call: TRBD1; j_call: TRBJ1-4; cdr3_aa: CASIPRQGSTNEKLFF; cdr3_nt: TGCGCCAGCATCCCGAGACAGGGGAGCACTAATGAAAAACTGTTTTTT
clone_size: few; v_call: TRBV6-9; d_call: TRBD1; j_call: TRBJ1-1; cdr3_aa: CASSLQGAEAFF; cdr3_nt: TGTGCCAGCAGTTTACAGGGGGCTGAAGCTTTCTTT
clone_size: .; v_call: TRBV4-1; d_call: .; j_call: TRBJ1-1; cdr3_aa: CASSRQTGMNTEAFF; cdr3_nt: TGCGCCAGCAGCCGGCAGACAGGAATGAACACTGAAGCTTTCTTT
clone_size: .; v_call: TRBV9; d_call: TRBD1; j_call: TRBJ1-3; cdr3_aa: CASSGQGARGNTIYF; cdr3_nt: TGTGCCAGCAGCGGACAGGGGGCGAGAGGAAACACCATATATTTT
clone_size: .; v_call: TRBV6-6; d_call: .; j_call: TRBJ1-1; cdr3_aa: CASSYKGLGNTEAFF; cdr3_nt: TGTGCCAGCAGTTACAAGGGGCTAGGGAACACTGAAGCTTTCTTT
clone_size: .; v_call: TRBV5-1; d_call: .; j_call: TRBJ2-3; cdr3_aa: CASLSSKGAQYF; cdr3_nt: TGCGCCAGCCTCTCCTCAAAGGGGGCGCAGTATTTT
clone_size: once; v_call: TRBV19; d_call: TRBD1; j_call: TRBJ1-1; cdr3_aa: CASNRGFLMNTEAFF; cdr3_nt: TGTGCCAGTAACAGGGGTTTTCTCATGAACACTGAAGCTTTCTTT
clone_size: once; v_call: TRBV19; d_call: .; j_call: TRBJ1-2; cdr3_aa: CASTPEPTGLYGYTF; cdr3_nt: TGTGCCAGTACTCCCGAACCTACAGGGCTCTATGGCTACACCTTC
clone_size: once; v_call: TRBV28; d_call: .; j_call: TRBJ1-5; cdr3_aa: CASSTQGTNQPQHF; cdr3_nt: TGTGCCAGCAGTACCCAGGGTACGAATCAGCCCCAGCATTTT
clone_size: .; v_call: TRBV7-8; d_call: TRBD2; j_call: TRBJ2-5; cdr3_aa: CASSLVLAGGGTQYF; cdr3_nt: TGTGCCAGCAGCTTAGTGTTAGCGGGGGGTGGGACCCAGTACTTC
clone_size: .; v_call: TRBV6-5; d_call: .; j_call: TRBJ2-5; cdr3_aa: CASRDSKGQETQYF; cdr3_nt: TGTGCCAGCCGGGACTCCAAGGGCCAAGAGACCCAGTACTTC
clone_size: once; v_call: TRBV13; d_call: .; j_call: TRBJ1-5; cdr3_aa: CASSYERGPQHF; cdr3_nt: TGTGCCAGCAGTTATGAAAGGGGGCCCCAGCATTTT
clone_size: once; v_call: TRBV24-1; d_call: TRBD1; j_call: TRBJ2-5; cdr3_aa: CATSDPDRVAETQYF; cdr3_nt: TGTGCCACCAGTGATCCGGACAGGGTCGCGGAGACCCAGTACTTC
clone_size: .; v_call: TRBV2; d_call: .; j_call: TRBJ2-5; cdr3_aa: CASSETAGQETQYF; cdr3_nt: TGTGCCAGCAGTGAAACGGCAGGGCAGGAGACCCAGTACTTC
clone_size: .; v_call: TRBV19; d_call: TRBD2; j_call: TRBJ2-2; cdr3_aa: CASTRTGGAHGELFF; cdr3_nt: TGTGCCAGTACCAGGACCGGGGGGGCCCACGGGGAGCTGTTTTTT
clone_size: .; v_call: TRBV2; d_call: .; j_call: TRBJ2-5; cdr3_aa: CASRAQEETQYF; cdr3_nt: TGTGCCAGCAGAGCCCAGGAAGAGACCCAGTACTTC
clone_size: .; v_call: TRBV2; d_call: .; j_call: TRBJ1-3; cdr3_aa: CASRAQTGNTIYF; cdr3_nt: TGTGCCAGCCGAGCCCAAACAGGGAACACCATATATTTT
clone_size: .; v_call: TRBV4-1; d_call: TRBD2; j_call: TRBJ2-1; cdr3_aa: CASSLTGTSGVAEQFF; cdr3_nt: TGCGCCAGCAGCTTGACCGGGACTAGCGGGGTTGCTGAGCAGTTCTTC
clone_size: .; v_call: TRBV18; d_call: TRBD1; j_call: TRBJ2-1; cdr3_aa: CASSPVGTGGLYNEQFF; cdr3_nt: TGTGCCAGCTCACCAGTAGGGACAGGGGGCCTTTACAATGAGCAGTTCTTC
clone_size: once; v_call: TRBV28; d_call: TRBD1; j_call: TRBJ1-5; cdr3_aa: CASSSGDRGFRNQPQHF; cdr3_nt: TGTGCCAGCAGTTCCGGGGACAGGGGGTTTCGCAATCAGCCCCAGCATTTT
clone_size: .; v_call: TRBV5-5; d_call: .; j_call: TRBJ1-3; cdr3_aa: CASSLRGTVSGNTIYF; cdr3_nt: TGTGCCAGCAGCTTGAGGGGAACGGTCTCTGGTAACACCATATATTTT
clone_size: .; v_call: TRBV11-2; d_call: .; j_call: TRBJ1-2; cdr3_aa: CASSPSEGYGYTF; cdr3_nt: TGTGCCAGCAGCCCCTCTGAGGGCTATGGCTACACCTTC
clone_size: .; v_call: TRBV7-9; d_call: TRBD2; j_call: TRBJ2-1; cdr3_aa: CASSTGLAYYNEQFF; cdr3_nt: TGTGCCAGCAGCACGGGACTAGCGTACTACAATGAGCAGTTCTTC
clone_size: once; v_call: TRBV15; d_call: .; j_call: TRBJ1-1; cdr3_aa: CATSRDTQANTEAFF; cdr3_nt: TGTGCCACCAGCAGAGATACCCAGGCGAACACTGAAGCTTTCTTT
clone_size: .; v_call: TRBV7-9; d_call: TRBD1; j_call: TRBJ1-2; cdr3_aa: CASSLGTGLPGGYTF; cdr3_nt: TGTGCCAGCAGCTTAGGGACAGGACTGCCTGGTGGCTACACCTTC
clone_size: .; v_call: TRBV19; d_call: .; j_call: TRBJ1-1; cdr3_aa: CASSISRGRMNTEAFF; cdr3_nt: TGTGCCAGTAGTATTAGCAGGGGACGGATGAACACTGAAGCTTTCTTT
clone_size: .; v_call: TRBV9; d_call: TRBD1; j_call: TRBJ1-6; cdr3_aa: CASSVGGGQDSPLHF; cdr3_nt: TGTGCCAGCAGCGTAGGGGGGGGACAGGATTCACCCCTCCACTTT
clone_size: .; v_call: TRBV7-9; d_call: .; j_call: TRBJ2-5; cdr3_aa: CASSLASEETQYF; cdr3_nt: TGTGCCAGCAGCTTAGCCAGCGAAGAGACCCAGTACTTC
clone_size: .; v_call: TRBV19; d_call: TRBD2; j_call: TRBJ2-1; cdr3_aa: CASSNERGGRGNEQFF; cdr3_nt: TGTGCCAGTAGTAACGAGCGGGGGGGCCGGGGTAATGAGCAGTTCTTC
clone_size: .; v_call: TRBV30; d_call: .; j_call: TRBJ1-2; cdr3_aa: CAWSPGGNYGYTF; cdr3_nt: TGTGCCTGGAGTCCGGGGGGGAACTATGGCTACACCTTC
clone_size: .; v_call: TRBV2; d_call: TRBD1; j_call: TRBJ1-3; cdr3_aa: CASTDRVVANTIYF; cdr3_nt: TGTGCCAGCACCGACAGGGTGGTCGCAAACACCATATATTTT
clone_size: .; v_call: TRBV19; d_call: .; j_call: TRBJ1-2; cdr3_aa: CASSYISGIKDYGYTF; cdr3_nt: TGTGCCAGTAGTTATATCTCGGGGATTAAGGACTATGGCTACACCTTC
clone_size: .; v_call: TRBV9; d_call: .; j_call: TRBJ2-5; cdr3_aa: CASSVRAEETQYF; cdr3_nt: TGTGCCAGCAGCGTCAGGGCCGAAGAGACCCAGTACTTC
clone_size: .; v_call: TRBV18; d_call: TRBD1; j_call: TRBJ2-2; cdr3_aa: CASSPTGGHTGELFF; cdr3_nt: TGTGCCAGCTCACCTACAGGGGGTCACACCGGGGAGCTGTTTTTT
clone_size: .; v_call: TRBV20-1; d_call: .; j_call: TRBJ1-6; cdr3_aa: CSASTLPGNSPLHF; cdr3_nt: TGCAGTGCTAGTACTCTCCCGGGAAATTCACCCCTCCACTTT